The 4 T cell receptor beta chains below all came from one sample that was sequenced in a study of blood T cell repertoires in COVID-19. Data came from immunoSEQ multiplex PCR; TCRdb stores just in-frame clones and leaves some out. The data contain 75,000 or so clones, more than 70% of them singletons. Sequenced sample: peripheral blood. These receptors all stem from a man in his sixties with active or convalescent COVID-19.

This clone was seen only a few times. The V and J genes are TRBV12-3 or TRBV12-4 and TRBJ1-1; a weak D match, TRBD1 (6 bases). The V gene lost 3 bases and the J gene lost 7 bases, with 12 bases spanning the gap. The CDR3 runs 13 residues. The CDR3 nucleotides are TGTGCCAGCAGTTTGGGACATCGAGATGAAGCTTTCTTT. It specifies CASSLGHRDEAFF.

This clone has only one observation. This chain links TRBV7-6 with TRBJ2-3; D possibly corresponds to TRBD1 (6 bases). The CDR3 is made up of 15 amino acids. The germline V gene encodes CDR1 SGHVS and CDR2 FNYEAQ. V dropped 5 bases and J dropped 2 bases, with 14 bases sitting between them. CDR3 DNA: TGTGCCAGCAGCGGCAGGGGACCCCTCACAGATACGCAGTATTTT. It codes for CASSGRGPLTDTQYF. Combining the CDR3 with reference TRBV7-6 and TRBJ2-3 gives the whole variable domain GAGVSQSPRYKVTKRGQDVALRCDPISGHVSLYWYRQALGQGPEFLTYFNYEAQQDKSGLPNDRFSAERPEGSISTLTIQRTEQRDSAMYRCASSGRGPLTDTQYFGPGTRLTVL.

This clone is a singleton in its sample. The rearrangement uses TRBV3-1 (or the pseudogene TRBV3-2) and TRBJ1-1, with unresolved D. Germline values: CDR1 LGHDT, CDR2 YNNKEL (reference sequence). This CDR3 region has 13 residues. V shed 1 base and J shed 9 bases, with 12 bases lying between them. For the CDR3, the DNA is TGTGCCAGCAGCCAAGTCCCGTCCCAGAAAGCTTTCTTT. Residues: CASSQVPSQKAFF.

This rearrangement joins TRBV5-6 to TRBJ2-7; no firm D call. The V end was cut by 1 base, the J end by 1 base, with 12 bases between. Germline V gene sequence: CDR1 SGHDT, CDR2 YYEEEE. The CDR3 loop spans 15 amino acids. CDR3: CASSLRQRSSYEQYF. The DNA of the CDR3 is TGTGCCAGCAGCTTGCGCCAGAGGTCATCCTACGAGCAGTACTTC.